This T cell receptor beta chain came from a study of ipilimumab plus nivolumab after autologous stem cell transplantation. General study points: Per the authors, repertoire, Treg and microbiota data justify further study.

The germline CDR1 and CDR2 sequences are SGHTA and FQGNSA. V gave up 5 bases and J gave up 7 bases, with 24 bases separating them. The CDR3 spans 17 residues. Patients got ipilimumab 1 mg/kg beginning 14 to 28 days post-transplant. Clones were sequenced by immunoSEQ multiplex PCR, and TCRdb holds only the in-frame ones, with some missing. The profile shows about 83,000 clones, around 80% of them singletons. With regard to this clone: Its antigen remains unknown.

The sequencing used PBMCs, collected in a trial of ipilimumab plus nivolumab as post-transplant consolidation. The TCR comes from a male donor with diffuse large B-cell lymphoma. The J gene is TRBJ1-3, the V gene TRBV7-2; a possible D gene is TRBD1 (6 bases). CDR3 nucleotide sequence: TGTGCCAGCAGCCGAGGTTGGCAACCAGGGGAGGGGAACACCATATATTTT. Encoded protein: CASSRGWQPGEGNTIYF.